This T cell receptor beta chain derives from a study of cytomegalovirus exposure and HLA in healthy donors. Germline loops: CDR1 MDHEN, CDR2 SYDVKM. After removal of 6 bases from V and 4 bases from J, the junction contained 17 bases not matched to a gene. The CDR3 length is 18 residues. Study-wide points: The dataset shows that most TCR sequences were rare, while some public TCRs occurred in many donors. Subsequent analysis revealed that first-cohort TCR clusters tended to co-occur in the 100 to 150 validation repertoires. Accounts indicate the classifier identified cytomegalovirus status with strong specificity and sensitivity.

The donors formed part of the approximately 130-subject validation cohort, distinct from the roughly 600-subject first cohort. As for this clone: Its antigen is as yet unknown.

Clones were sequenced by immunoSEQ multiplex PCR, and TCRdb holds only the in-frame ones, with some missing. Of approximately 59,000 clones in the sample, around 93% are singletons; the top ten hold approximately 5.3%. The chain has TRBV28 and TRBJ1-5, with 8 bases that match TRBD1. Source material: PBMCs. This TCR came from a man between 18 and 29 years old in good health and CMV-seropositive. Here the CDR3 reads CASSPIGIAGGVNQPQHF. CDR3 nucleotides: TGTGCCAGCAGCCCGATCGGGATAGCAGGGGGCGTAAATCAGCCCCAGCATTTT. Full variable domain (outside the CDR3, taken from reference TRBV28 and TRBJ1-5): DVKVTQSSRYLVKRTGEKVFLECVQDMDHENMFWYRQDPGLGLRLIYFSYDVKMKEKGDIPEGYSVSREKKERFSLILESASTNQTSMYLCASSPIGIAGGVNQPQHFGDGTRLSIL.